This record covers a single TCR beta chain. This entry belongs to a study of technical replicates of blood from a handful of donors. TCRdb's table, derived via immunoSEQ multiplex PCR, lists solely in-frame clones and lacks some. In the table there are 90,000 to 100,000 clones, 95% to 97% of which are singletons. The germline gives CDR1 MGHRA, CDR2 YSYEKL. This CDR3 comprises 14 residues. Trimming cost V 1 base and J 8 bases, with 14 bases left between them. The chain uses TRBV4-1 and TRBJ1-2; no definite D call. This TCR came from a human donor in good health. Sample: T cells isolated from PBMCs. The CDR3 DNA reads as TGCGCCAGCAGCCAAGTCGGAGGGCTGGACGGCTACACCTTC. Its protein is CASSQVGGLDGYTF.